A selection of T cell receptor beta chains follows, all from one sample in a study of cytomegalovirus exposure and HLA in healthy donors. TCRdb's copy holds only in-frame clones and misses some; the assay was immunoSEQ multiplex PCR. The sample includes some 110,000 clones, 69% of them seen just once. Sequencing used PBMCs. The receptors here all came from a man aged 25-45 years in good health and CMV-seronegative. CDR3s include the opening cysteine and the closing phenylalanine or tryptophan. Each record gives: V gene, clone size, J gene, D gene, CDR3 protein, CDR3 DNA. A D gene is named only where the DNA matches it firmly. Clone size is stated in some rows and not others, as once, few, many or a class when expanded.

>TRBV7-2|.|TRBJ2-7|TRBD1
CASSPARQGLSGEQYF
TGTGCCAGCAGCCCCGCCAGACAGGGCCTCTCGGGGGAGCAGTACTTC
>TRBV7-8|.|TRBJ2-2|.
CASSLDRRHTGELFF
TGTGCCAGCAGCTTAGACAGACGGCACACCGGGGAGCTGTTTTTT
>TRBV5-8|once|TRBJ1-2|.
CASSSKGWAYGYTF
TGTGCCAGCAGCTCAAAGGGGTGGGCCTATGGCTACACCTTC
>TRBV7-2|.|TRBJ2-7|TRBD2
CASSPLGGSYEQYF
TGTGCCAGCAGCCCACTGGGAGGGTCCTACGAGCAGTACTTC
>TRBV6-5|.|TRBJ1-3|.
CASRPDSSGNTIYF
TGTGCCAGCAGGCCCGATAGCTCTGGAAACACCATATATTTT
>TRBV28|.|TRBJ1-1|.
CASSGTSTGKGHAFF
TGTGCCAGCAGTGGAACCTCTACAGGGAAAGGTCATGCTTTCTTT
>TRBV27|.|TRBJ2-7|.
CASSADTYEQYF
TGTGCCAGCAGTGCGGACACCTACGAGCAGTACTTC
>TRBV11-1|.|TRBJ2-1|TRBD2
CASSSGTKEQFF
TGTGCCAGCAGTTCCGGGACTAAAGAGCAGTTCTTC
>TRBV5-8|.|TRBJ2-7|.
CASSLESGGSYEQYF
TGTGCCAGCAGCTTGGAGTCAGGGGGGTCCTACGAGCAGTACTTC
>TRBV18|.|TRBJ2-1|.
CASSPRSTGVNEQFF
TGTGCCAGCTCACCAAGGTCTACCGGGGTAAATGAGCAGTTCTTC
>TRBV21-1|.|TRBJ2-1|.
CASSSGLGLNEQFF
TGTGCCAGCAGCAGCGGACTAGGCTTGAATGAGCAGTTCTTC
>TRBV7-3|.|TRBJ2-6|TRBD1
CASSHGTGIPGANGLTF
TGTGCCAGCAGCCACGGGACAGGGATCCCTGGGGCCAACGGCCTGACTTTC
>TRBV11-2|.|TRBJ2-3|TRBD1
CASSFRQGTTDTQYF
TGTGCCAGCAGCTTCCGACAGGGGACAACAGATACGCAGTATTTT
>TRBV29-1|.|TRBJ1-1|.
CSVVFVRGNTEAFF
TGCAGCGTTGTTTTTGTCAGGGGGAACACTGAAGCTTTCTTT
>TRBV19|.|TRBJ1-2|TRBD1
CASSDRGLDGYTF
TGTGCCTCCTCGGACAGGGGGCTCGATGGCTACACCTTC
>TRBV5-1|.|TRBJ2-3|TRBD2
CASSLLAGVRGTDTQYF
TGCGCCAGCAGCTTACTAGCGGGAGTAAGAGGGACAGATACGCAGTATTTT
>TRBV2|.|TRBJ1-5|TRBD1
CASSYRGNSNQPQHF
TGTGCCAGCAGTTACAGGGGGAACAGCAATCAGCCCCAGCATTTT
>TRBV2|.|TRBJ1-6|TRBD1
CASKFRDSNSPLHF
TGTGCCAGCAAGTTTCGGGACAGTAATTCACCCCTCCACTTT
>TRBV5-4|.|TRBJ2-1|.
CASSLPTGNNEQFF
TGTGCCAGCAGCTTACCGACTGGAAACAATGAGCAGTTCTTC
>TRBV27|.|TRBJ2-6|TRBD1
CASSSRTGLANVLTF
TGTGCCAGCAGTTCTCGGACAGGGCTGGCCAACGTCCTGACTTTC
>TRBV11-2|.|TRBJ1-2|.
CASSLNPQGKYGYTF
TGTGCCAGCAGCTTGAACCCCCAGGGTAAATATGGCTACACCTTC
>TRBV30|.|TRBJ2-1|TRBD2
CAWSQTSGRGGEQFF
TGTGCCTGGAGCCAGACTAGCGGGAGAGGGGGTGAGCAGTTCTTC
>TRBV7-2|few|TRBJ1-2|TRBD1
CASRAAWGGQGPTEYGYTF
TGTGCCAGCAGAGCGGCCTGGGGGGGACAGGGTCCCACCGAGTATGGCTACACCTTC
>TRBV5-4|once|TRBJ2-5|TRBD1
CASSLTGGETQYF
TGTGCCAGCAGCTTGACAGGGGGAGAGACCCAGTACTTC
>TRBV6-1|.|TRBJ2-5|TRBD2
CASSIGLAGGQYF
TGTGCCAGCAGTATTGGACTAGCGGGAGGACAGTACTTC
>TRBV18|.|TRBJ2-2|TRBD1
CASSPRGTGGPGELFF
TGTGCCAGCTCACCTCGAGGGACAGGGGGCCCCGGGGAGCTGTTTTTT
>TRBV18|few|TRBJ1-5|.
CASSPTRNNQPQHF
TGTGCCAGCTCACCTACTCGTAACAATCAGCCCCAGCATTTT
>TRBV30|.|TRBJ2-1|TRBD2
CAWSVLAGSYNEQFF
TGTGCCTGGAGTGTGTTAGCGGGCTCCTACAATGAGCAGTTCTTC
>TRBV11-2|.|TRBJ1-2|.
CASTPPGGRGQGGYTF
TGTGCCAGCACCCCTCCGGGCGGGCGGGGGCAAGGGGGCTACACCTTC
>TRBV2|.|TRBJ1-2|TRBD1
CASSGQGEYGYTF
TGTGCCAGCAGTGGACAGGGCGAGTATGGCTACACCTTC
>TRBV4-3|.|TRBJ2-1|.
CASSHLNRDGRFF
TGCGCCAGCAGCCACCTCAACCGGGATGGAAGGTTCTTC
>TRBV6-7|.|TRBJ1-5|TRBD1
CASSYRDREVKIDQPQHF
TGTGCCAGCAGTTACCGCGACAGGGAGGTTAAGATTGATCAGCCCCAGCATTTT
>TRBV7-9|.|TRBJ1-2|.
CASSLRGGYTF
TGTGCCAGCAGCTTGCGGGGCGGCTACACCTTC
>TRBV6-1|.|TRBJ2-5|TRBD1
CASSEVPDRRETQYF
TGTGCCAGCAGTGAAGTGCCGGACAGGCGAGAGACCCAGTACTTC
>TRBV7-9|.|TRBJ1-6|.
CASSLGGPDSPLHF
TGTGCCAGCAGCTTAGGGGGGCCGGATTCACCCCTCCACTTT
>TRBV5-1|.|TRBJ2-3|TRBD2
CASSFRGLRTDTQYF
TGCGCCAGCAGCTTTAGGGGACTAAGGACAGATACGCAGTATTTT
>TRBV20-1|.|TRBJ1-3|.
CSARLGNTIYF
TGCAGTGCTAGACTGGGAAACACCATATATTTT
>TRBV2|.|TRBJ2-3|TRBD2
CASSEDLAGPTDTQYF
TGTGCCAGCAGTGAAGACCTAGCGGGACCCACAGATACGCAGTATTTT
>TRBV28|.|TRBJ1-5|TRBD1
CASLGDRGYQPQHF
TGTGCCAGCCTCGGGGACAGGGGCTACCAGCCCCAGCATTTT
>TRBV9|.|TRBJ2-2|TRBD2
CASSLRGTSGSSGELFF
TGTGCCAGCAGCCTACGAGGGACTAGCGGGAGTTCCGGGGAGCTGTTTTTT
>TRBV6-1|once|TRBJ2-7|.
CASMKGKGYVEQYF
TGTGCCAGCATGAAGGGGAAGGGCTACGTCGAGCAGTACTTC